Below are 8 T cell receptor beta chains sequenced from a single sample in a study of blood T cell repertoires in COVID-19. Repertoires were generated with immunoSEQ multiplex PCR, while TCRdb's copy carries only in-frame clones and drops some. In the table there are over 250,000 clones, 80% to 90% of which are singletons. Specimen: PBMCs or T cells enriched from blood (not recorded which). These receptor sequences come from a man aged 25-45 years with acute COVID-19.

As regards this clone: Germline is not matched at one junction end, which may reflect a read error. This chain uses TRBV7-9 with TRBJ1-6; D call uncertain. There are 13 residues in the CDR3. CDR1 and CDR2 (germline): SEHNR, FQNEAQ (reference sequence). CDR3 DNA sequence: TGTGCCAGCAGTTTAGATCTGAATTCACCCCTCCACTTT. Amino acids: CASSLDLNSPLHF.

V is TRBV6-5 and J is TRBJ2-5, with 10 bases identical to TRBD2. This CDR3 has 15 amino acids. The V and J ends lost 2 bases and 4 bases, in that order; junction bases with no gene match: 4. Per germline, CDR1 MNHEY and CDR2 SVGAGI. This CDR3 reads CASSYGLAGVETQYF. CDR3 nucleotides: TGTGCCAGCAGTTACGGTCTAGCGGGAGTAGAGACCCAGTACTTC.

V is TRBV6-5 and J is TRBJ1-1; 7 bases map to TRBD1. Germline trimming cut 2 bases from V and 1 base from J; bases unmatched to any gene: 4. CDR3 length: 15 residues. CDR1 and CDR2 (germline): MNHEY, SVGAGI. The CDR3 is CASSYDRTGNTEAFF. The CDR3 coding sequence is TGTGCCAGCAGTTACGATCGGACAGGGAACACTGAAGCTTTCTTT.

The chain is built from TRBV4-2 and TRBJ1-1; perhaps TRBD1 as D (6 bases). The V end was cut by 0 bases, the J end by 11 bases, with 13 bases between. The germline V gene has CDR1 LGHNA and CDR2 YNFKEQ. The CDR3 is 13 amino acids. CDR3 amino acids: CASSQDTGRIAFF. CDR3 in DNA: TGTGCCAGCAGCCAAGATACAGGGCGGATCGCTTTCTTT.

Details on this clone: Other DNA sequences in this specimen translate into the identical CDR3. The genes are TRBV11-1 and TRBJ2-7, with D possibly TRBD1 on 6 matching bases. CDR1 is SGHAT and CDR2 is FQDESV in the germline V gene (reference sequence). The CDR3 covers 15 residues. Trimming took 3 bases from V and 3 from J, leaving 15 bases between them. CDR3 sequence (DNA): TGTGCCAGCAGCTTTAATCGGCAGGGGCACTACGAGCAGTACGTC. Encoded protein: CASSFNRQGHYEQYV.

The CDR3 DNA follows: TGTGCCAGCTCTCGAGGGACTGTGCGTTTAAGCTCCTACAATGAGCAGTTCTTC. Translating it yields CASSRGTVRLSSYNEQFF. This chain uses TRBV25-1 with TRBJ2-1, with D possibly TRBD2 on 6 matching bases. Trimming took off 8 bases at V and 0 bases at J, with 23 bases between the two ends. The CDR3 is 18 residues long. Germline loops: CDR1 MGHDK, CDR2 SYGVNS.

CDR3 coding DNA: TGTGCCAGCAGCCGAGGGCTCGGAACAGGGGGCGTCGTCGCAGATACGCAGTATTTT. Residues: CASSRGLGTGGVVADTQYF. J is TRBJ2-3 and V is TRBV14; 9 bases match TRBD1. This CDR3 is built from 19 residues. Unmatched junction bases numbered 18, after V lost 4 bases and J lost 4 bases. Germline assignment: CDR1 SGHDN and CDR2 FVKESK.

This clone was detected a few times. V and J are TRBV11-3 and TRBJ2-7; no firm D call. Germline loops: CDR1 SGHNT, CDR2 YENEEA. V dropped 5 bases and J dropped 3 bases, with 11 bases sitting between them. The CDR3 extends over 13 amino acids. CDR3 region: CASSPGTNYEQYV. The CDR3 nucleotides are TGTGCCAGCAGCCCCGGTACGAACTACGAGCAGTACGTC.